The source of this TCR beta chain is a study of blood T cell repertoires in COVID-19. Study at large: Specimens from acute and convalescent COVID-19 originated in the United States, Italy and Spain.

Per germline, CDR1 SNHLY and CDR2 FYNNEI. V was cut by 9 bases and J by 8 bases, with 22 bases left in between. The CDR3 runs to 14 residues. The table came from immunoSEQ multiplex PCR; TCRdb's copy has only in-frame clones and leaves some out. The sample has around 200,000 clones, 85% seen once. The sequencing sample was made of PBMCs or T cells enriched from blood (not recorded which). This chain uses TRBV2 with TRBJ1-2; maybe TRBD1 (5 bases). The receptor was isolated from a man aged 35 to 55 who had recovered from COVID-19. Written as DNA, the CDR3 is TGTGCCAGAGAGACTGACAGTGGGGTCGGCGGCTACACCTTC. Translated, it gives CARETDSGVGGYTF.